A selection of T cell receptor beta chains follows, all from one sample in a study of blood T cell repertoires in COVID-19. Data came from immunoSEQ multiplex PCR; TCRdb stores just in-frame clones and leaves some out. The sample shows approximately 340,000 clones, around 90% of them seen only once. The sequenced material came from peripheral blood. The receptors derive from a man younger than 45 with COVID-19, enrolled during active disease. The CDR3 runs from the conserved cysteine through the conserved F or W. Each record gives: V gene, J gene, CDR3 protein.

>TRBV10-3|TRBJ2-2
CAISVTGNTGELFF
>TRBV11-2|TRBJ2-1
CASSPELGPYNEQFF
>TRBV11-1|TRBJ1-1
CASSTRQGRNTEAFF
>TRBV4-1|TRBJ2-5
CASSQGLLLGTSGRNRRETQYF
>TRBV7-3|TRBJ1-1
CASSLGKTGLGTEAFF
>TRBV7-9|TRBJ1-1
CASIQGFNTEAFF
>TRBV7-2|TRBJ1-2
CASSSARHSGLGGYTF
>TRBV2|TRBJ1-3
CASSVKNVRDTKGNTIYF
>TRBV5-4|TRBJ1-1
CASRPLGQTNTEAFF
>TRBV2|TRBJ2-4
CASSRWWDLAKNIQYF
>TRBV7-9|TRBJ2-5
CASSLGGRATQETQYF
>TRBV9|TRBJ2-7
CASSVGTRHYEQYF
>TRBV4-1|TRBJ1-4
CASSLRATNEKLFF
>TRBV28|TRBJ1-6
CASSLYPSGTYNSPLHF
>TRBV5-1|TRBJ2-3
CASSLVGGRAGTDTQYF
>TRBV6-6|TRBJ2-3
CASSYSETDTQYF
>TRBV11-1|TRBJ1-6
CASSFDASPLHF
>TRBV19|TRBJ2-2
CASSIKSVGGRSGELFF
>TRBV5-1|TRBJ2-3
CASSHTKAGAADTQYF
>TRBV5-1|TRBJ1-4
CASSLGTVGEKLFF
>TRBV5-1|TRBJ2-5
CASSFETSGGPYTQYF
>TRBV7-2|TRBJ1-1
CASSFGGVNTEAFF
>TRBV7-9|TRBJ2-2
CASSSGRGSGELFF
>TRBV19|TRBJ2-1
CASSIAAGGSYNEQFF
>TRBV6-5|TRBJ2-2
CASSLRLTGELFF